The 18 T cell receptor beta chains presented below share a single source sample, sequenced in a study of technical replicates of blood from several donors. Using immunoSEQ multiplex PCR, the repertoire was profiled, and TCRdb retains in-frame clones only, with some absent. The sample lists about 72,000 clones, 80% to 95% occurring once. Material: T cells isolated from PBMCs. All receptors come from a human donor in good health.

The rearrangement uses TRBV10-3 and TRBJ1-2; D is unresolved. Germline V gene data show CDR1 as ENHRY and CDR2 as SYGVKD. The CDR3 extends over 11 amino acids. The ends were cut back, 4 bases at V and 8 bases at J, with 8 bases in the middle. In DNA, the CDR3 is TGTGCCATCAGTGGCGCACTAGGCTACACCTTC. Residues: CAISGALGYTF.

The CDR3: CASSPGGSGGPGQYF. The CDR3 DNA reads as TGTGCCAGCAGCCCCGGTGGTAGCGGGGGGCCCGGGCAGTACTTC. The chain recombines TRBV9 with TRBJ2-7; TRBD2 agrees at 10 bases. Germline assignment: CDR1 SGDLS and CDR2 YYNGEE. The CDR3 is 15 amino acids. The junction had 13 bases not matched to a gene; V was cut back by 4 bases and J by 9 bases.

The CDR3 coding sequence is TGCGCCAGCAGCCTCCGGACAGGGTTCTACGAGCAGTACTTC. Translated, it gives CASSLRTGFYEQYF. The rearrangement joins TRBV4-3 to TRBJ2-7; 8 bases are shared with TRBD1. Germline V gene sequence: CDR1 LGHNA, CDR2 YSLEER. This CDR3 has 14 residues. The junction had 5 bases not matched to a gene; V was cut back by 4 bases and J by 3 bases.

The chain carries TRBV30 and TRBJ1-2, with D possibly being TRBD1 (5 bases). Germline loops: CDR1 GTSNPN, CDR2 SVGIG (reference sequence). CDR3 length equals 16 residues. Trimming took 0 bases from V and 6 from J, leaving 20 bases between them. The CDR3 sequence: CAWSVQGTLLVDGYTF. The CDR3 DNA reads as TGTGCCTGGAGTGTACAAGGGACTCTCCTTGTAGATGGCTACACCTTC.

This clone was counted a few times. This rearrangement joins TRBV28 to TRBJ1-5; possibly TRBD1 for D (6 bases). In germline, CDR1 is MDHEN, CDR2 SYDVKM. CDR3 length: 12 amino acids. V was clipped by 6 bases and J by 5 bases, with 8 bases between them. CDR3 nucleotide sequence: TGTGCCAGCAGCGGGGGGCATCAGCCCCAGCATTTT. It yields the protein CASSGGHQPQHF.

This sequence joins TRBV27 and TRBJ2-7; D possibly corresponds to TRBD2 (6 bases). V was clipped by 6 bases and J by 0 bases, with 15 bases between them. This CDR3 contains 15 residues. The germline gives CDR1 MNHEY, CDR2 SMNVEV (reference sequence). The CDR3 loop reads CASRGNRDFSYEQYF. In DNA, the CDR3 is TGTGCCAGCAGGGGTAACCGGGACTTCTCCTACGAGCAGTACTTC.

The chain has TRBV9 and TRBJ2-5; the D is unclear. Looked up from germline, CDR1 is SGDLS and CDR2 is YYNGEE. This CDR3 region has 14 residues. Between the trimmed V and J ends, which lost 2 bases and 2 bases, there was a span of 10 bases. CDR3: CASSVRGDQETQYF. The CDR3 DNA is TGTGCCAGCAGCGTTAGAGGAGATCAAGAGACCCAGTACTTC.

This clone was seen only once. V and J are TRBV30 and TRBJ1-1; TRBD1 agrees at 11 bases. The ends lost 8 bases at V and 5 bases at J; junction bases unmatched: 7. Germline CDR1 is GTSNPN and CDR2 is SVGIG (reference sequence). The CDR3 loop spans 13 amino acids. This chain's CDR3 is CAGARDRGTEAFF. CDR3 nucleotide sequence: TGTGCCGGGGCGCGGGACAGGGGGACTGAAGCTTTCTTT.

The table lists this clone with a few counts. This sequence joins TRBV9 and TRBJ2-2; 8 bases are shared with TRBD1. The CDR3 spans 17 residues. V lost 0 bases and J lost 0; bases outside the gene matches: 4. The V gene's germline CDR1 is SGDLS and CDR2 YYNGEE. The CDR3 DNA follows: TGTGCCAGCAGCGTAGCCTGGACAGGGACGAACACCGGGGAGCTGTTTTTT. This encodes CASSVAWTGTNTGELFF.

V gene TRBV19 combines with J gene TRBJ2-1; D unclear. The V and J ends lost 5 bases and 4 bases respectively, with 9 bases between them. The CDR3 loop spans 13 amino acids. CDR1 and CDR2 from the germline V gene are LNHDA and SQIVND (reference sequence). In nucleotides, the CDR3 is TGTGCCAGTAGTTCGACAAGGTACAATGAGCAGTTCTTC. This codes for CASSSTRYNEQFF.

This clone came up a few times. The chain couples TRBV2 to TRBJ1-5; D ambiguous. V was clipped by 5 bases and J by 4 bases, with 6 bases between them. Per germline, CDR1 SNHLY and CDR2 FYNNEI. The CDR3 sequence is 12 residues long. CDR3 DNA sequence: TGTGCCAGCAGTACTTTTAATCAGCCCCAGCATTTT. Its protein product is CASSTFNQPQHF. Looking up the rest from reference TRBV2 and TRBJ1-5 gives the full variable domain: EPEVTQTPSHQVTQMGQEVILRCVPISNHLYFYWYRQILGQKVEFLVSFYNNEISEKSEIFDDQFSVERPDGSNFTLKIRSTKLEDSAMYFCASSTFNQPQHFGDGTRLSIL.

The chain is built from TRBV11-2 and TRBJ2-5, with 9 bases that match TRBD1. The junction had 3 bases not matched to a gene; V was cut back by 4 bases and J by 6 bases. Germline-derived CDR1 and CDR2 are SGHAT and FQNNGV. This CDR3 has 13 amino acids. CDR3 DNA sequence: TGTGCCAGCAGCTGGGACAGGGAGAAGACCCAGTACTTC. Its translation: CASSWDREKTQYF.

CDR3 protein: CASRLYREEDEQYF. CDR3 sequence (DNA): TGTGCCAGCAGGCTATACAGGGAAGAGGACGAGCAGTACTTC. This chain joins TRBV28 and TRBJ2-7, with D maybe TRBD1 (6 bases). The CDR3 sequence is 14 residues long. The V end was cut by 6 bases, the J end by 5 bases, with 17 bases between. CDR1 and CDR2 (germline): MDHEN, SYDVKM.

This chain uses TRBV11-2 with TRBJ2-7; D possibly corresponds to TRBD1 (5 bases). CDR1 SGHAT and CDR2 FQNNGV come from the germline V gene. This CDR3 region has 14 residues. Trimming stripped 1 base from V and 1 base from J, with 8 bases between. The CDR3 protein is CASSLVRESYEQYF. DNA for the CDR3: TGTGCCAGCAGCTTAGTCAGGGAATCCTACGAGCAGTACTTC.

A single count supports this clone. V usage is TRBV6-5 and J usage is TRBJ2-3; 9 bases line up with TRBD1. This CDR3 comprises 15 residues. The trim removed 3 bases at V and 4 bases at J, leaving 5 bases unmatched. Looked up from germline, CDR1 is MNHEY and CDR2 is SVGAGI. The CDR3: CASSYFRQGADTQYF. Written as DNA, the CDR3 is TGTGCCAGCAGTTATTTTAGACAGGGGGCAGATACGCAGTATTTT.

This rearrangement joins TRBV7-2 to TRBJ2-1, with 10 bases that match TRBD2. CDR1 SGHTA and CDR2 FQGNSA come from the germline V gene. Unmatched junction bases numbered 5, after V lost 6 bases and J lost 9 bases. There are 13 residues in the CDR3. CDR3: CASSTSGMGEQFF. For the CDR3, the DNA is TGTGCCAGCAGTACTAGCGGGATGGGTGAGCAGTTCTTC.

This clone was seen once. The chain couples TRBV19 to TRBJ1-3; 9 nucleotides match TRBD1. This CDR3 contains 15 residues. Per germline, CDR1 LNHDA and CDR2 SQIVND (reference sequence). After removal of 4 bases from V and 6 bases from J, the junction contained 7 bases not matched to a gene. The CDR3 region is CASSNTGQGINTIYF. The CDR3 bases are TGTGCCAGTAGTAATACGGGACAGGGAATAAACACCATATATTTT.

CDR3 protein: CASSTGTDRGEQYF. The CDR3 bases are TGTGCCAGCAGCACGGGGACAGACAGGGGCGAGCAGTACTTC. The V call is TRBV21-1, the J call TRBJ2-7; whether TRBD1, the table's D call, matches the DNA was not checked. TRBV21-1 has pseudogene status. This CDR3 region has 14 residues.